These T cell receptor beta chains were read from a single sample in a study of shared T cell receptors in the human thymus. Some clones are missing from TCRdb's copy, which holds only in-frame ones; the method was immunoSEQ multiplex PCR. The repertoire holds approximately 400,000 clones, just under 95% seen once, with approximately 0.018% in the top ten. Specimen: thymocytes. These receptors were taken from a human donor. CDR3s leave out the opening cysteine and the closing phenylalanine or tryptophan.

ASSYQTRLEQF,TRBV11-3,TRBJ2-1
ASSLAGQGAPTGELF,TRBV7-8,TRBJ2-2
ASSRLAGVYEQY,TRBV5-4,TRBJ2-7
ASSRTGGADQPQH,TRBV7-2,TRBJ1-5
ASSFHKSRRSSYEQY,TRBV27,TRBJ2-7
ASSHNPEGSYEQY,TRBV6-6,TRBJ2-7
ASGTSGSQETQY,TRBV28,TRBJ2-5
ASSIPYQPQH,TRBV19,TRBJ1-5
SVVSRMAQY,TRBV29-1,TRBJ2-3
ASSSADREAMNTEAF,TRBV5-1,TRBJ1-1
ASSQAERLQIHEQY,TRBV4-1,TRBJ2-7
SVAGQGDYGYT,TRBV29-1,TRBJ1-2
ASSSGSSGSTDTQY,TRBV6-5,TRBJ2-3
ASSPRQGLNTEAF,TRBV5-1,TRBJ1-1
ASSSKRTDVYEQY,TRBV11-2,TRBJ2-7
ASTVRQGNYEQY,TRBV6-1,TRBJ2-7
ARYLRDGTLNTEAF,TRBV23-1,TRBJ1-1
ASSLPGQGSDTQY,TRBV19,TRBJ2-3
ASSTGMLGAKNIQY,TRBV5-1,TRBJ2-4
ASSVGWRFSSYEQY,TRBV2,TRBJ2-7
ASSEPLAARTDTQY,TRBV6-1,TRBJ2-3
ASSYWDRSRGNEQF,TRBV6-5,TRBJ2-1
ASSLSQGVRSYEQY,TRBV27,TRBJ2-7
ASSPNRTGPKAYNEQF,TRBV7-6,TRBJ2-1
ASSFRGPGWGNTEAF,TRBV28,TRBJ1-1
ASSYGTGGNTGELF,TRBV6-5,TRBJ2-2
ASSPDTPTGEKRVTEAF,TRBV7-6,TRBJ1-1
ASSGGVAGLKKTQY,TRBV7-2,TRBJ2-5
ATTGKYGYT,TRBV28,TRBJ1-2
ASSSTTRLTYNEQF,TRBV28,TRBJ2-1
ASSTRLAGYLNEQF,TRBV27,TRBJ2-1
ASSLKTLGEQY,TRBV5-6,TRBJ2-7
ASSQPTGGEETQY,TRBV4-1,TRBJ2-5
ASSEFGSPNQPQH,TRBV6-1,TRBJ1-5
ASSLLGRSSYEQY,TRBV7-2,TRBJ2-7
ASSSPGTARPYEQY,TRBV28,TRBJ2-7
ASSFLSGGRGEQY,TRBV7-9,TRBJ2-7
ASSCPSRDRGPDTQY,TRBV5-4,TRBJ2-3
ASSELGVAGGEQY,TRBV6-1,TRBJ2-7
ASRIAGSDTQY,TRBV6-1,TRBJ2-3
ASSRRQGALYEQY,TRBV18,TRBJ2-7
ASSKLAVPYEQY,TRBV6-1,TRBJ2-7
ASKKGSEQY,TRBV6-1,TRBJ2-7
ASSDVVGTEAF,TRBV6-1,TRBJ1-1
ASSLGLAGAEQF,TRBV5-1,TRBJ2-1
ASGHQETQY,TRBV12-5,TRBJ2-5